The clone carrying this TCR beta chain was observed once. The antigen remains undetermined. This specimen comes from a study of cytomegalovirus exposure and HLA in healthy donors. Regarding the study as a whole: For TCR beta chains, V- and J-gene trimming was later linked to a missense DCLRE1C variant.

The CDR3 extends over 14 amino acids. The V gene end was trimmed by 2 bases and the J gene end by 5 bases; junction bases not matched to a gene: 5. Germline CDR1 is KGHSH and CDR2 is LQKENI. The PCR employed 60 Vbeta primers together with 13 Jbeta primers. The repertoire was sequenced with immunoSEQ multiplex PCR; TCRdb's copy has only in-frame clones and lacks some. Found here are some 33,000 clones, about 60% of them singletons; the top ten hold about 21%. This TCR was recovered from a man aged 50 or older in good health and CMV-seropositive. The J gene is TRBJ1-1, the V gene TRBV18; 7 positions agree with TRBD1. The sample taken for sequencing was PBMCs. CDR3 loop: CASSPRGPGTEAFF. Written as DNA, the CDR3 is TGTGCCAGCTCACCAAGGGGGCCGGGGACTGAAGCTTTCTTT.